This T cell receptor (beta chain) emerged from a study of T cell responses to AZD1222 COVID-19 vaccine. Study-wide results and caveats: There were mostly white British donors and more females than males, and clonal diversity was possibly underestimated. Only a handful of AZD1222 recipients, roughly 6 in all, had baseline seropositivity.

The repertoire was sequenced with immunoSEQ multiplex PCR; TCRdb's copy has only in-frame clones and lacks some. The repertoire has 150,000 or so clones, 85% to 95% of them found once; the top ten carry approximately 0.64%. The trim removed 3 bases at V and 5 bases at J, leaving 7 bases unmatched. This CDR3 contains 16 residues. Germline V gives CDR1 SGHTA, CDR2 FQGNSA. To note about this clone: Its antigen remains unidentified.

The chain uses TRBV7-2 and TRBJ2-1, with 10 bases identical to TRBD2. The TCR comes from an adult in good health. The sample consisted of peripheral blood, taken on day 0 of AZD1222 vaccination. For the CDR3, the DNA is TGTGCCAGCAGCTTGCGACTTGGACTAGCGGACAATGAGCAGTTCTTC. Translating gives CASSLRLGLADNEQFF.